Listed below are T cell receptor beta chains from one sample, sequenced in a study of shared clonotypes between healthy human individuals. The protocol was immunoSEQ multiplex PCR, while the TCRdb copy is restricted to in-frame clones and leaves out a portion. The sample contains some 600,000 clones, about 96% of which appear only once. Source material: naive CD8+ T cells sorted from blood. These receptors were collected from a woman under 40 in good health. Each CDR3 is given with its conserved first and last residue. The order of the fields is D gene, V gene, clone size, J gene, CDR3 length, CDR3 DNA, CDR3 protein. A D gene is named only where the DNA matches it firmly. Rows give clone size only sometimes, using once, few, many, or a class for an expanded clone.

D gene: -; V gene: TRBV4-1; clone size: -; J gene: TRBJ2-5; CDR3 length: 13; CDR3 DNA: TGCGCCAGCAGCCAACAGGGGGGAGAGACCCAGTACTTC; CDR3 protein: CASSQQGGETQYF
D gene: -; V gene: TRBV6-1; clone size: -; J gene: TRBJ2-7; CDR3 length: 15; CDR3 DNA: TGTGCCAGCAGTGAAGCGCGGGACTCGTTCTACGAGCAGTACTTC; CDR3 protein: CASSEARDSFYEQYF
D gene: -; V gene: TRBV27; clone size: -; J gene: TRBJ1-5; CDR3 length: 13; CDR3 DNA: TGTGCCAGCAGTTTGGGGGGAGGTCAGCCCCAGCATTTT; CDR3 protein: CASSLGGGQPQHF
D gene: -; V gene: TRBV6-4; clone size: -; J gene: TRBJ1-1; CDR3 length: 14; CDR3 DNA: TGTGCCAGCAGTGACGGGATAGGGAGCACTGAAGCTTTCTTT; CDR3 protein: CASSDGIGSTEAFF
D gene: -; V gene: TRBV9; clone size: -; J gene: TRBJ1-1; CDR3 length: 14; CDR3 DNA: TGTGCCAGCAGCGCGGAGGACGGATTCACTGAAGCTTTCTTT; CDR3 protein: CASSAEDGFTEAFF
D gene: -; V gene: TRBV11-2; clone size: -; J gene: TRBJ2-3; CDR3 length: 15; CDR3 DNA: TGTGCCAGCAGCTTAGAGTACGGGGAAACAGATACGCAGTATTTT; CDR3 protein: CASSLEYGETDTQYF
D gene: -; V gene: TRBV6-5; clone size: -; J gene: TRBJ2-7; CDR3 length: 15; CDR3 DNA: TGTGCCAGCAGTTACTCCTCCGTTTCCGGCGGCGAGCAGTACTTC; CDR3 protein: CASSYSSVSGGEQYF
D gene: -; V gene: TRBV5-1; clone size: -; J gene: TRBJ2-5; CDR3 length: 12; CDR3 DNA: TGCGCCAGCAGCTTGTTCCCGGGGGAGCAGTACTTC; CDR3 protein: CASSLFPGEQYF
D gene: TRBD1; V gene: TRBV30; clone size: -; J gene: TRBJ1-1; CDR3 length: 13; CDR3 DNA: TGTGCCTGGAGTTGGGACAGGGGAACTGAAGCTTTCTTT; CDR3 protein: CAWSWDRGTEAFF
D gene: -; V gene: TRBV11-2; clone size: -; J gene: TRBJ2-2; CDR3 length: 16; CDR3 DNA: TGTGCCAGCAGCTTACCGAAGGGGGAAGGGACCGGGGAGCTGTTTTTT; CDR3 protein: CASSLPKGEGTGELFF
D gene: -; V gene: TRBV15; clone size: -; J gene: TRBJ2-7; CDR3 length: 13; CDR3 DNA: TGTGCCACCAGCCCTGGACGGATATACGAGCAGTACTTC; CDR3 protein: CATSPGRIYEQYF
D gene: -; V gene: TRBV5-6; clone size: -; J gene: TRBJ2-1; CDR3 length: 17; CDR3 DNA: TGTGCCAGCAGCTTGGATCCCAGCGAGAGCTCCTACAATGAGCAGTTCTTC; CDR3 protein: CASSLDPSESSYNEQFF
D gene: TRBD2; V gene: TRBV28; clone size: -; J gene: TRBJ2-1; CDR3 length: 17; CDR3 DNA: TGTGCCAGCAGTTTTATCTCGGCGGGAGTGTCCTACAATGAGCAGTTCTTC; CDR3 protein: CASSFISAGVSYNEQFF
D gene: -; V gene: TRBV6-5; clone size: -; J gene: TRBJ1-1; CDR3 length: 13; CDR3 DNA: TGTGCCAGCAGGGGGGGCCGGGGGACTGAAGCTTTCTTT; CDR3 protein: CASRGGRGTEAFF
D gene: TRBD2; V gene: TRBV7-9; clone size: once; J gene: TRBJ2-1; CDR3 length: 16; CDR3 DNA: TGTGCCAGCAGCCACCTAGCGGGAGGGCCAGGGAATGAGCAGTTCTTC; CDR3 protein: CASSHLAGGPGNEQFF
D gene: TRBD1; V gene: TRBV28; clone size: -; J gene: TRBJ1-4; CDR3 length: 15; CDR3 DNA: TGTGCCAGCAGCACCACAGGGGTAGGAAGTGAAAAACTGTTTTTT; CDR3 protein: CASSTTGVGSEKLFF
D gene: -; V gene: TRBV5-4; clone size: -; J gene: TRBJ1-5; CDR3 length: 14; CDR3 DNA: TGTGCCAGCAGCTTGTGGGGCAGTATGCAGCCCCAGCATTTT; CDR3 protein: CASSLWGSMQPQHF
D gene: -; V gene: TRBV5-8; clone size: -; J gene: TRBJ1-5; CDR3 length: 14; CDR3 DNA: TGTGCCAGCAGCTTGGCAACAGGCAATCAGCCCCAGCATTTT; CDR3 protein: CASSLATGNQPQHF
D gene: -; V gene: TRBV19; clone size: -; J gene: TRBJ1-2; CDR3 length: 13; CDR3 DNA: TGTGCCAGTAGTATAGCGGAGAACTATGGCTACACCTTC; CDR3 protein: CASSIAENYGYTF
D gene: -; V gene: TRBV29-1; clone size: -; J gene: TRBJ2-7; CDR3 length: 13; CDR3 DNA: TGCAGCGTTGTCTTCCAGACAGCGTACGAGCAGTACTTC; CDR3 protein: CSVVFQTAYEQYF
D gene: -; V gene: TRBV25-1; clone size: -; J gene: TRBJ2-3; CDR3 length: 15; CDR3 DNA: TGTGCCAGCAGTGAAGGAGTCACCTACACAGATACGCAGTATTTT; CDR3 protein: CASSEGVTYTDTQYF
D gene: TRBD1; V gene: TRBV19; clone size: once; J gene: TRBJ1-1; CDR3 length: 15; CDR3 DNA: TGTGCCAGTAGTAGCCCGGGACAGATTCTCACTGAAGCTTTCTTT; CDR3 protein: CASSSPGQILTEAFF
D gene: TRBD2; V gene: TRBV7-9; clone size: -; J gene: TRBJ2-7; CDR3 length: 16; CDR3 DNA: TGTGCCAGCAGCTTAGGAGGGGCAGCGGGAGTGGGCGAGCAGTACTTC; CDR3 protein: CASSLGGAAGVGEQYF